Listed here is a single T cell receptor beta chain. Its antigen is currently unknown. These data come from a study of CXCR3-negative and CXCR3-positive naive CD8 T cells. The libraries of TRB cDNA were constructed through 5' RACE using UMI labels. TCRdb reprocessed the 5' RACE reads; each CDR3 protein has one entry and no DNA is given. The sample includes 5,000 to 7,000 distinct CDR3 sequences. Findings and limits, study-wide: Diversity was high in both naive subsets and much lower in memory cells. TRBV-TRBJ usage was alike in naive CXCR3-negative and CXCR3-positive cells but differed in memory cells. Greater hydrophobicity was found in TRB CDR3s of CXCR3-positive naive cells than of CXCR3-negative naive cells.

Germline V lookup: CDR1 LGHNA, CDR2 YSLEER. The CDR3 extends over 16 amino acids. The chain uses TRBV4-3 and TRBJ2-3; TCRdb selects TRBD2, and the lack of DNA leaves this call unchecked. The sample consisted of naive CXCR3+ CD8+ T cells from blood. The subset is: CD45RO-CCR7+CD27+CD95- naive CD8+ T cells expressing CXCR3 (TNR3+). This clonotype originated in a human donor in good health. Some clones in this sample may be carry-over from other donors' samples. CDR3 region: CASSDDSQRGSDTQYF.